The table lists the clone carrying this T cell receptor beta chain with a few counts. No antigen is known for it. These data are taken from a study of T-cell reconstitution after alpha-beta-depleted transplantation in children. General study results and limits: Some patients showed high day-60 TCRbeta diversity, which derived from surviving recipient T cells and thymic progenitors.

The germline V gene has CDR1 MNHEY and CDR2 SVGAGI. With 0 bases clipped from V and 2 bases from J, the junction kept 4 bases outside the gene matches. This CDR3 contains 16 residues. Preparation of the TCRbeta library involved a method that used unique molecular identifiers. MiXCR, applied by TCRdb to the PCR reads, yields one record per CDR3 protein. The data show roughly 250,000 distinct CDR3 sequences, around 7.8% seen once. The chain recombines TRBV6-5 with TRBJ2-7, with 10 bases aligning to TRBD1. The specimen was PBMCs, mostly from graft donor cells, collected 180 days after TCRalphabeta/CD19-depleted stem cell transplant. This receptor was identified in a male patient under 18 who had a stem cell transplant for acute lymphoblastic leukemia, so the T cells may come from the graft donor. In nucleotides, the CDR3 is TGTGCCAGCAGTTACTCGAGAGGGACAGGGGCCTACGAGCAGTACTTC. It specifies CASSYSRGTGAYEQYF.